This record looks at one TCR beta chain sequence and its context. Its target antigen remains unknown. Possible read error: a much larger clone is one base away. The data stem from a study (dated by TCRdb to about 2017). Regarding the study in general: The study used sequence and structural analyses to characterize human CD8+ TCR repertoires recognizing immunodominant viral antigens. General study outcomes and caveats: According to the report, the CD8+ TCR repertoires were highly diverse, and those specific to different immunodominant viral antigens were distinct from each other.

These reads were obtained on an Illumina HiSeq 2500. TCRdb reworked the public reads: Q25 trimming with fastp, MiXCR clone assembly, productive beta chains retained. All rows with the same CDR3 protein become a single entry with the most common DNA and genes. The sample table contains 350 to 550 distinct CDR3 sequences; only one count was recorded for 25% to 40% of them. The ten largest clones capture roughly 94% of the sample. There are 13 amino acids in the CDR3, from cysteine to phenylalanine inclusive. The sequence is cut down to CDR3 DNA, 39 bases in frame from base 1. Looking up the germline V gene (reference sequence) yields CDR1 LGHDT and CDR2 YNNKEL. Unmatched junction bases come to 3, with V trimmed by 1 base and J by 9 bases.

Sequenced input: CD8+ T cells (not recorded whether cultured). In this chain, TRBV3-1 is recombined with TRBJ2-1; 7 of the junction bases match TRBD1. This TCR came from a male donor. The DNA reads as follows: TGTGCCAGCAGCCAAGCAGGGACAGCTGAGCAGTTCTTC. The encoded protein is CASSQAGTAEQFF.